A selection of T cell receptor beta chains follows, all from one sample in a study of blood T cell repertoires in COVID-19. This table comes from immunoSEQ multiplex PCR, and its TCRdb copy is limited to in-frame clones, with some not included. The table includes 90,000 to 130,000 clones, around nine tenths detected once. Specimen: peripheral blood. The origin of the receptors is a woman between 45 and 65 years old with acute or convalescent COVID-19. CDR3s include the opening cysteine and the closing phenylalanine or tryptophan. Each record gives: V gene, J gene, clone size, D gene, CDR3 protein, CDR3 DNA. D genes are given only for firm matches. Clone size is shown for a subset of rows, as once, few, many or a class of expanded clone.

V: TRBV7-6
J: TRBJ1-5
size: NA
D: TRBD1
CDR3: CARDRAGFQHF
DNA: TGTGCCAGAGACAGGGCTGGGTTCCAGCATTTT

V: TRBV18
J: TRBJ2-2
size: NA
D: TRBD1
CDR3: CASSSDRVNGELFF
DNA: TGTGCCAGCTCATCGGACAGGGTGAACGGGGAGCTGTTTTTT

V: TRBV28
J: TRBJ1-2
size: NA
D: TRBD1
CDR3: CASIPSGTGVYGYTF
DNA: TGTGCCAGCATCCCAAGCGGGACAGGTGTCTATGGCTACACCTTC

V: TRBV5-1
J: TRBJ2-7
size: NA
D: TRBD1
CDR3: CASSLSGQGTSYEQYF
DNA: TGCGCCAGCAGCTTGTCGGGACAGGGAACATCCTACGAGCAGTACTTC

V: TRBV6-5
J: TRBJ2-7
size: NA
D: NA
CDR3: CASSREREQYF
DNA: TGTGCCAGCTCCAGGGAACGCGAGCAGTACTTC

V: TRBV14
J: TRBJ1-5
size: NA
D: TRBD1
CDR3: CASSEGTGQQPQHF
DNA: TGTGCCAGCAGTGAAGGGACAGGGCAACAGCCCCAGCATTTT

V: TRBV29-1
J: TRBJ2-2
size: NA
D: TRBD2
CDR3: CSASAGLAHTGELFF
DNA: TGCAGCGCCTCCGCGGGACTAGCGCACACCGGGGAGCTGTTTTTT

V: TRBV27
J: TRBJ2-2
size: NA
D: TRBD1
CDR3: CASSFGTGSTGELFF
DNA: TGTGCCAGCAGTTTCGGGACAGGGAGCACCGGGGAGCTGTTTTTT

V: TRBV11-3
J: TRBJ2-1
size: once
D: TRBD1
CDR3: CASSFGQGYNEQFF
DNA: TGTGCCAGCAGCTTCGGACAGGGCTACAATGAGCAGTTCTTC

V: TRBV21-1
J: TRBJ2-5
size: NA
D: NA
CDR3: CASSKQDRGETQYF
DNA: TGTGCCAGCAGCAAACAGGACAGGGGGGAGACCCAGTACTTC

V: TRBV19
J: TRBJ2-2
size: NA
D: NA
CDR3: CASSIGTPIFGGELFF
DNA: TGTGCCAGTAGTATAGGGACTCCAATTTTCGGCGGGGAGCTGTTTTTT

V: TRBV28
J: TRBJ2-2
size: NA
D: TRBD2
CDR3: CASRSRRGRRQGTGELFF
DNA: TGTGCCAGCAGGTCGCGTCGCGGGAGGCGGCAAGGCACCGGGGAGCTGTTTTTT

V: TRBV13
J: TRBJ1-6
size: NA
D: NA
CDR3: CASSYTGGYLNSPLHF
DNA: TGTGCCAGCAGCTACACCGGGGGGTACCTCAATTCACCCCTCCACTTT

V: TRBV24-1
J: TRBJ2-1
size: NA
D: TRBD2
CDR3: CATSDPSSGTRDEQFF
DNA: TGTGCCACCAGTGACCCTAGTAGCGGGACTCGGGATGAGCAGTTCTTC

V: TRBV19
J: TRBJ2-3
size: NA
D: NA
CDR3: CASSPTSTDTQYF
DNA: TGTGCCAGTAGCCCCACTAGCACAGATACGCAGTATTTT

V: TRBV18
J: TRBJ1-6
size: NA
D: TRBD1
CDR3: CASSQDRANSPLHF
DNA: TGTGCCAGCTCCCAAGACAGGGCGAATTCACCCCTCCACTTT

V: TRBV5-1
J: TRBJ1-1
size: once
D: NA
CDR3: CASSARGISTEAFF
DNA: TGCGCCAGCAGCGCACGAGGGATATCCACTGAAGCTTTCTTT